A single sample gave rise to the 19 T cell receptor beta chains below, sequenced in a study of control samples from healthy donors and cancer patients. Clones were sequenced by immunoSEQ multiplex PCR, and TCRdb holds only the in-frame ones, with some missing. The table has about 54,000 clones, around 96% seen once; the top ten hold about 1.9%. Sequences were obtained from blood. The source is a woman aged 25 to 39 in good health.

This chain uses TRBV7-3 with TRBJ2-2; D call uncertain. CDR1 and CDR2 (germline): SGHTA, FQGTGA. The V and J ends lost 1 base and 2 bases respectively, with 17 bases between them. This CDR3 has 18 residues. The CDR3, as DNA: TGTGCCAGCAGCTTAAATTCGGGCACCATCCTTAACACCGGGGAGCTGTTTTTT. It yields the protein CASSLNSGTILNTGELFF.

This clone was detected only a few times. The V gene is TRBV7-8, the J gene TRBJ2-7, with TRBD2 matching 10 bases. The CDR3 runs 15 residues. Germline V gives CDR1 SGHVS, CDR2 FQNEAQ. V dropped 0 bases and J dropped 3; count of bases not matched to a gene: 2. The CDR3 loop is CASSLAASGSYEQYF. For the CDR3, the DNA is TGTGCCAGCAGCTTAGCGGCTAGCGGGAGCTACGAGCAGTACTTC.

V is TRBV18 and J is TRBJ2-2; 8 nucleotides match TRBD2. The CDR3 runs 17 residues. V lost 1 base, J lost 0 bases, and 4 bases stayed unmatched. Germline CDR1 is KGHSH and CDR2 is LQKENI. CDR3 loop: CASSPLNGRANTGELFF. The CDR3 nucleotides read TGTGCCAGCTCACCACTGAACGGGAGGGCGAACACCGGGGAGCTGTTTTTT.

V and J are TRBV7-8 and TRBJ1-1, with TRBD1 identical over 7 bases. The CDR3 has 13 residues. From germline, CDR1 is SGHVS and CDR2 FQNEAQ. V lost 5 bases and J lost 4; bases outside the gene matches: 4. Written as DNA, the CDR3 is TGTGCCAGCAGCCCACAGGGGATCACTGAAGCTTTCTTT. Amino acids: CASSPQGITEAFF.

The chain links TRBV19 to TRBJ1-5; 9 bases agree with TRBD1. Trimming at V came to 5 bases and at J to 3 bases, leaving 5 bases not matched to a gene. CDR1 LNHDA and CDR2 SQIVND come from the germline V gene (reference sequence). The CDR3 consists of 15 residues. This chain's CDR3 is CASSSDRGYNQPQHF. The CDR3 DNA sequence: TGTGCCAGTAGTTCGGACAGGGGTTACAATCAGCCCCAGCATTTT.

This clone was found once. V usage is TRBV6-2 or TRBV6-3 and J usage is TRBJ1-3; D is perhaps TRBD1 (5 bases). Between the trimmed V and J ends, which lost 0 bases and 1 base, there was a span of 13 bases. CDR3 size: 17 residues. Germline V lookup: CDR1 MNHEY, CDR2 SVGEGT. The CDR3 sequence: CASSYSPGTYSGNTIYF. In DNA form, the CDR3 reads TGTGCCAGCAGTTACTCCCCCGGGACGTATTCTGGAAACACCATATATTTT.

The chain recombines TRBV9 with TRBJ2-1; 7 bases are a match to TRBD2. The CDR3 length is 14 residues. Trimming took 4 bases from V and 9 from J; bases not matched to a gene: 10. The germline gives CDR1 SGDLS, CDR2 YYNGEE. The CDR3 reads CASSSGTHDIEQFF. In nucleotides, the CDR3 is TGTGCCAGCAGCAGCGGGACCCATGACATTGAGCAGTTCTTC.

This chain links TRBV5-1 with TRBJ1-1; 7 bases align to TRBD1. The V gene's germline CDR1 is SGHRS and CDR2 YFSETQ. This CDR3 has 15 amino acids. J was trimmed by 1 base and V by 5 bases; bases with no gene match: 8. This CDR3 reads CASSHPEGANTEAFF. DNA for the CDR3: TGCGCCAGCAGTCATCCGGAGGGGGCGAACACTGAAGCTTTCTTT.

The genes are TRBV7-9 and TRBJ2-1; TRBD2 matches 14 bases. Germline V gives CDR1 SEHNR, CDR2 FQNEAQ (reference sequence). The CDR3 spans 16 residues. V was clipped by 4 bases and J by 5 bases; unmatched bases: 4. CDR3 nucleotide sequence: TGTGCCAGCAGCTCCCGACTAGCGGGAGGGGACAATGAGCAGTTCTTC. Translation: CASSSRLAGGDNEQFF.

This clone was counted a single time. The rearrangement joins TRBV6-6 to TRBJ2-7; the match to TRBD1 covers 8 bases. The germline V gene has CDR1 MNHNY and CDR2 SVGAGI (reference sequence). The junction had 5 bases not matched to a gene; V was cut back by 5 bases and J by 2 bases. The CDR3 contains 14 residues. The CDR3 here is CASSRGQEAYEQYF. The CDR3 DNA follows: TGTGCCAGCAGTCGGGGACAGGAAGCCTACGAGCAGTACTTC.

This clone has only one observation. The chain is built from TRBV5-4 and TRBJ2-3; TRBD1 might be the D (6 bases). This CDR3 is 16 amino acids long. V was shortened by 4 bases and J by 1 base, with 16 bases between the two germline ends. Germline V lookup: CDR1 SGHNT, CDR2 YYREEE (reference sequence). In DNA form, the CDR3 reads TGTGCCAGCAGCCCAAAAAGGGCAGGGGGCACAGATACGCAGTATTTT. Translating it yields CASSPKRAGGTDTQYF.

The chain links TRBV10-2 to TRBJ1-5, with D tentatively TRBD1 (6 bases). The V and J ends lost 8 bases and 3 bases respectively, with 20 bases between them. The CDR3 covers 16 residues. The germline V gene encodes CDR1 WSHSY and CDR2 SAAADI. The CDR3 DNA sequence: TGCGCCAGCGGGGGGTCCCGGGGGGCGATCAATCAGCCCCAGCATTTT. Its protein is CASGGSRGAINQPQHF.

The chain is built from TRBV9 and TRBJ2-1; 9 bases agree with TRBD2. Trimming removed 0 bases from V and 6 bases from J; junction bases left unmatched: 4. The germline gives CDR1 SGDLS, CDR2 YYNGEE. The length of the CDR3 is 15 residues. CDR3 protein: CASSVVAGVGNEQFF. In DNA form, the CDR3 reads TGTGCCAGCAGCGTAGTAGCGGGAGTTGGCAATGAGCAGTTCTTC.

The CDR3 nucleotides are TGTGCCAGCAGCTTCTACCGGGGCTCGGCCTCTGGAAACACCATATATTTT. It encodes CASSFYRGSASGNTIYF. The chain carries TRBV11-2 and TRBJ1-3; D perhaps matches TRBD1 (5 bases). Trimming left V 3 bases short and J 0 bases short, with 15 bases between. Germline CDR1 and CDR2: SGHAT and FQNNGV. The CDR3 is 17 amino acids. Full variable domain (remainder filled in from reference TRBV11-2 and TRBJ1-3): EAGVAQSPRYKIIEKRQSVAFWCNPISGHATLYWYQQILGQGPKLLIQFQNNGVVDDSQLPKDRFSAERLKGVDSTLKIQPAKLEDSAVYLCASSFYRGSASGNTIYFGEGSWLTVV.

This clone was seen a single time. The chain couples TRBV2 to TRBJ1-1; TRBD1 might be the D (5 bases). V was shortened by 6 bases and J by 2 bases, with 13 bases between the two germline ends. Germline CDR1 is SNHLY and CDR2 is FYNNEI. This CDR3 has 14 amino acids. The CDR3 DNA is TGTGCCAGCAGCGAACAGGCTTCCAACACTGAAGCTTTCTTT. The encoded protein is CASSEQASNTEAFF.

V gene TRBV19 combines with J gene TRBJ2-7, with 8 bases matching TRBD1. CDR3 size: 14 residues. V gave up 5 bases and J gave up 3 bases; unmatched junction bases: 6. CDR1 LNHDA and CDR2 SQIVND come from the germline V gene (reference sequence). As DNA, the CDR3 is TGTGCCAGTAGTCCCTGGACAGGGAACTACGAGCAGTACTTC. As protein: CASSPWTGNYEQYF.

The J gene is TRBJ1-1, the V gene TRBV9; 10 nucleotides line up with TRBD1. The V and J ends lost 3 bases and 3 bases, in that order; junction bases with no gene match: 8. Germline CDR1 SGDLS, CDR2 YYNGEE. CDR3 length: 16 amino acids. The chain's CDR3 is CASSARQGAADTEAFF. Here the CDR3 DNA reads TGTGCCAGCAGCGCCCGACAGGGGGCTGCGGACACTGAAGCTTTCTTT.

The rearrangement joins TRBV19 to TRBJ2-3; 8 nucleotides match TRBD2. CDR1 and CDR2 (germline): LNHDA, SQIVND (reference sequence). Trimming at V came to 6 bases and at J to 3 bases, leaving 8 bases not matched to a gene. CDR3 size: 15 residues. DNA of the CDR3: TGTGCCAGTAGCCTCGGGACTAGATCTACAGATACGCAGTATTTT. Translating it yields CASSLGTRSTDTQYF. Full variable domain (rest looked up from reference TRBV19 and TRBJ2-3): DGGITQSPKYLFRKEGQNVTLSCEQNLNHDAMYWYRQDPGQGLRLIYYSQIVNDFQKGDIAEGYSVSREKKESFPLTVTSAQKNPTAFYLCASSLGTRSTDTQYFGPGTRLTVL.

V is TRBV14 and J is TRBJ2-2; tentatively, D is TRBD2 (6 bases). The CDR3 runs 17 residues. The germline V and J ends were trimmed by 2 bases and 7 bases, with 20 bases remaining between them. Germline lookup yields CDR1 SGHDN and CDR2 FVKESK. DNA for the CDR3: TGTGCCAGCAGCCAATCGGAGGGCCTGAGGTGGGACGGGGAGCTGTTTTTT. This translates into CASSQSEGLRWDGELFF.